The rows below give T cell receptor beta chains drawn from one sample of a study of identical twins. TCRdb ran MiXCR on the 5' RACE reads and lists one entry per CDR3 protein. The sample includes a few hundred thousand distinct CDR3 sequences, approximately 13% seen only once; the top ten take just over 7%. These data also formed part of another study, on yellow fever vaccine responses in identical twins.

Sequenced material: CD8+ T cells sorted from blood. All receptors come from a woman in her late teens or twenties in good health. Each CDR3 is given with its conserved first and last residue. Fields, in order: clone size, D gene, V gene, J gene, CDR3 protein, CDR3 DNA. The D gene is left open where the match is weak. The size of a clone is reported for some rows only, either as once, few or many, or as a class for expanded clones.

>few|TRBD2|TRBV3-1|TRBJ2-3
CASRGLAGFEGTQYF
TGTGCCAGCAGGGGACTAGCGGGGTTCGAGGGTACGCAGTATTTT
>NA|NA|TRBV6-1|TRBJ1-5
CASGLWGTHQPQHF
TGTGCCAGCGGGCTCTGGGGGACCCATCAGCCCCAGCATTTT
>NA|TRBD2|TRBV6-2/TRBV6-3|TRBJ2-7
CASSPLAGEHLEQYF
TGTGCCAGCAGCCCACTAGCGGGAGAACACCTCGAGCAGTACTTC
>few|TRBD1|TRBV27|TRBJ1-1
CASSPTGQDMNTEAFF
TGTGCCAGCAGTCCGACGGGACAGGACATGAACACTGAAGCTTTCTTT
>few|NA|TRBV5-5|TRBJ1-5
CASSLVSGQPQHF
TGTGCCAGCAGCTTGGTATCGGGTCAGCCCCAGCATTTT
>NA|TRBD2|TRBV10-3|TRBJ2-1
CAISEVAGVYNEQFF
TGTGCCATCAGTGAGGTTGCGGGGGTTTACAATGAGCAGTTCTTC
>NA|NA|TRBV27|TRBJ2-1
CASSGASGGQFF
TGTGCCAGCAGTGGAGCCAGTGGAGGGCAGTTCTTC
>few|TRBD1|TRBV7-9|TRBJ1-1
CASRSQGARTEAFF
TGTGCCAGCAGATCACAGGGGGCGAGGACTGAAGCTTTCTTT
>NA|TRBD1|TRBV28|TRBJ2-7
CASSFWGQPYEQYF
TGTGCCAGCAGTTTTTGGGGACAGCCCTACGAGCAGTACTTC
>few|TRBD1|TRBV9|TRBJ1-5
CASSATQGFGQPQHF
TGTGCCAGCAGCGCCACACAGGGGTTCGGTCAGCCCCAGCATTTT
>NA|TRBD2|TRBV4-2|TRBJ2-1
CASSQDMGVGGSSYNEQFF
TGTGCCAGCAGCCAAGATATGGGGGTGGGGGGGTCCTCCTACAATGAGCAGTTCTTC